The following is a T cell receptor beta chain sequence with its context. These data belong to a study of cytomegalovirus exposure and HLA in healthy donors. Researchers ran the PCR with 60 Vbeta and 13 Jbeta primers. Clones were read by immunoSEQ multiplex PCR, and TCRdb kept only the in-frame ones, dropping some. This table holds 130,000 to 150,000 clones, over 60% found once. The CDR3 is 17 residues long. V shed 1 base and J 4 bases; nucleotides not matched to a gene: 8. Germline CDR1 reads SGHTA; CDR2 reads FQGNSA. The source is a young woman in good health and CMV-seronegative. Sequenced: PBMCs. V usage is TRBV7-2 and J usage is TRBJ2-5, with 11 bases aligning to TRBD2. The CDR3 protein is CASSLEKGLAVGETQYF. The DNA of the CDR3 is TGTGCCAGCAGCTTAGAGAAGGGACTAGCGGTGGGAGAGACCCAGTACTTC.